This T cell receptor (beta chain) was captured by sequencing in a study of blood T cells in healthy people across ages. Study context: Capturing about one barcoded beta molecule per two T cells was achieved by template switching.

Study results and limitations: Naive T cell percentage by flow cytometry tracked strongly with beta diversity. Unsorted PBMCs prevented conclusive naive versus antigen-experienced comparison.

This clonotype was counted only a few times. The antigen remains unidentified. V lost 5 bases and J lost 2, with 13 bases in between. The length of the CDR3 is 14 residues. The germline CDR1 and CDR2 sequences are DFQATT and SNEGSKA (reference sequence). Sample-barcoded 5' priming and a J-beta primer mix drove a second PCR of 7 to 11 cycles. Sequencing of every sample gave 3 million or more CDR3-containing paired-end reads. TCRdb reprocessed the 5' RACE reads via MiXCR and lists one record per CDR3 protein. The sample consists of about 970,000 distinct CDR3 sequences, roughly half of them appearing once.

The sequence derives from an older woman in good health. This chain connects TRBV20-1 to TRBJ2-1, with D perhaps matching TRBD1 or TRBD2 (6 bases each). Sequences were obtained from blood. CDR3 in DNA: TGCAGTGCTCGAGGGGGGCCTGCCTACAATGAGCAGTTCTTC. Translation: CSARGGPAYNEQFF.